This TCR beta chain was sequenced during a study of cytomegalovirus exposure and HLA in healthy donors (dated by TCRdb to the late 2010s). Study-wide context: An earlier analysis of some 500 of the donors reported 250 to 350 Gb of sequence data and about 100 million unique TCR beta sequences from about 180 million T cells. Among some 400 genotyped donors of the cohort, an average of approximately 240,000 unique TCR beta nucleotide sequences was sequenced per donor, of which approximately 18% were non-productive. The study was designed to test whether signatures of past pathogen exposure could be identified by cataloging public T cell receptors. A later genetic analysis used genome-wide SNP genotypes for about 55% of the 666 donors, treating that subset as a discovery cohort. Every discovery cohort repertoire had been produced on one sequencing platform. The number of donors typed differed by locus, with about 629-630 for A, B, C, DRB1 and DQB1, around 500 for DQA1, 606 for DPA1, and 400 to 490 for DPB1. The study used immunosequencing to profile the T cell repertoires of 666 subjects and linked those repertoires to cytomegalovirus serostatus. Besides the first cohort of hundreds of subjects, a separate validation cohort made up of 120 different subjects was used. Roughly 300 gigabases of sequencing data and approximately 91 million unique TCR sequences made up an early release that covered some 640 HLA-typed donors. A later analysis re-examined previously published TCR beta repertoires from roughly 720 donors and added high-resolution HLA genotyping to investigate patterns of TCR occurrence. To predict cytomegalovirus infection status, the study brought together high-throughput TCR immunosequencing, statistical association of individual TCRs with disease status, and machine learning. Class I and class II HLA loci were covered by the typing at four-digit resolution. Of the 398 genotyped donors, 81% were placed in the genetic ancestry cluster associated with self-reported Caucasian donors. Donor age, sex, ethnicity and CMV serostatus were compiled alongside the repertoire data. Because of strong linkage in the cohort, roughly 5 DR-DQ haplotypes were treated as single units for association and clustering. In the later analysis, no new phenotypic data were used to find candidate immune exposures; instead, reliance was placed on TCR beta sequences and their occurrence across donors. To decide whether each TCR beta V gene segment behaved as functional or pseudogenic, an earlier analysis of nearly 600 of the donors relied on high-throughput TCR beta sequencing.

To prepare the library, the immunoSEQ multiplex PCR assay was applied. The multiplex PCR relied on a mix of 60 forward primers for TCR Vbeta segments and 13 reverse primers for TCR Jbeta segments. Amplification of the CDR3 region of rearranged TCR beta genes was performed with a multiplex PCR assay on genomic DNA. The Illumina HiSeq System was used to sequence the amplified TCR beta libraries as 87-base-pair reads. In the authors' own workflow: A later analysis counted approximately 74 million unique TCR beta chains across the 650 to 800 repertoires, and 9 million to 14 million of these chains were shared by at least two donors. A nearest-neighbor algorithm error-corrected the raw reads and collapsed the reads into unique sequences, merging closely related sequences to remove PCR and sequencing errors. V, D and J gene segments were assigned by aligning CDR3 sequences to IMGT reference sequences. For a sequence to be retained, at least a six-nucleotide match to both a V gene segment and a J gene segment was required. A rearrangement counted as productive if the CDR3 had no stop codons and remained in frame with V and J, and every other rearrangement counted as non-productive. Following IMGT convention, CDR3 was defined as the stretch from the second conserved V-encoded cysteine to the conserved J-encoded phenylalanine. Sequences without an unambiguous match to a single V gene segment were excluded from the earlier analysis of several hundred of the donors. An earlier analysis of around 600 of the donors classified V segments as functional when productive rearrangements were above 56.7% and as segregating when the standard deviation between donors was above 5%. A statistical classification framework was developed to diagnose cytomegalovirus status using the catalog of TCR beta chain sequences. In a later analysis, V and J genes were assigned by comparing TCR nucleotide sequences against IMGT/GENE-DB human TR gene sequences. The TCRdist pipeline was used in a later analysis to assign CDR3 sequences and most-parsimonious VDJ recombination scenarios. In a later analysis, every TCR beta chain was defined by the combination of its CDR3 amino acid sequence and its V-gene family, and reads without a unique V-gene family were dropped. To address suspected cross-contamination and a sequencing artifact, a later analysis removed around 590 highly shared, low-generation-probability nucleotide sequences. For each public chain, a later analysis derived a clonal expansion index from normalized ranks of inferred template counts within each repertoire. Generation probabilities in a later analysis came from a VDJ recombination model fitted to out-of-frame rearrangements, and those results were checked against IGoR. In a later analysis, hypergeometric tests were used to score TCR-TCR, TCR-HLA and TCR-CMV co-occurrence, with a repertoire-size bias correction applied to TCR pairs. A later analysis estimated false discovery rates by permuting HLA or CMV assignments 20 times. In a later analysis, co-occurring TCRs were grouped using DBSCAN, and TCRdist sequence similarity was added for clustering within HLA-allele-positive subsets. Co-occurrence clustering excluded repertoires with fewer than 30,000 or more than 120,000 public chains, plus five with anomalous nucleotide sharing. Held by TCRdb, this immuneACCESS table contains in-frame sequences only and omits some clones. Under half of the omission traces to an unresolved V gene where checked; the cause of the rest is unknown. The V and J calls and clone size come from that table; D and trimming were worked out from the DNA. Here the sample has more than 150,000 clones; around 80% occur a single time. The ten largest account for around 1.5% of the sample.

The junction carries 8 bases between V and J, which are trimmed by 4 bases and 7 bases respectively. CDR1 and CDR2, looked up from the germline V gene (reference sequence), are GTSNPN and SVGIG. Its CDR3 holds 11 amino acids, cysteine through phenylalanine. Just CDR3 DNA is preserved here, 33 bases in frame from base 1. The cohort comprised hundreds of healthy bone marrow donors. Cohort members were all nominally healthy when sampled, although unrecorded immune exposures were likely present. The donor was CMV seronegative and belonged to the group of several hundred seronegative cohort members. Each donor provided a peripheral blood sample, and peripheral blood mononuclear cells were used for TCR beta sequencing. Genomic DNA was extracted from the blood cell samples with the Qiagen DNeasy Blood Extraction Kit. On this clone: Its cognate antigen has yet to be identified. No per-base quality is available; no much larger clone lies one base away.

Study-wide conclusions, independent of this receptor: Linkage disequilibrium might explain the correlated functional status among segregating V segments, but an unknown experimental factor could not be ruled out. According to a later genetic analysis, donors in an Asian-associated ancestry cluster had fewer N-insertions in productive TCRs than the roughly 670-donor mean. A cluster of highly shared sequence variants was judged likely to be a technical artifact of the sequencing pipeline. Because the 87-base-pair reads could not distinguish some IMGT-functional V segments, including TRBV6-2 and TRBV6-3, those segments were excluded. Three of the identified cytomegalovirus-associated TCR beta chains were confirmed in vitro to be specific for cytomegalovirus antigens. In a later analysis, several top co-occurrence clusters were reported to appear linked to parvovirus B19, influenza, CMV and Epstein-Barr virus. The classifier was reported to diagnose cytomegalovirus status with high specificity and sensitivity in both the original cohort and the validation cohort. Sequencing depth was assumed to be roughly uniform across donors in the presence/absence analyses, though that assumption may not hold. In a later analysis, TCR association rates were found to vary across HLA loci, with the most associated TCRs seen for DRB1 alleles and the fewest for HLA-C alleles. In a later analysis, around 17,000 TCR beta sequences were associated with specific HLA alleles at a false discovery rate of 0.05. The authors suggested that the approach could potentially be generalized to other disease states and immunological phenotypes. Assigning TCR associations to individual alleles was difficult when HLA alleles, especially DR and DQ, strongly co-occurred. In an earlier analysis of roughly 560 of the donors, most TCR beta V segments were observed in productive rearrangements about 90% or about 30% of the time, broadly matching IMGT annotations. In a later genetic analysis, a missense DCLRE1C variant was associated with V-gene and J-gene trimming of TCR beta chains, and the association was replicated in an independent cohort. Because counts were too low, 15 to 20 rarely observed V segments, including chromosome 9 orphons, were excluded from the earlier analysis of around 640 of the donors. A further reported finding was that TCR beta sequences accurately predicted the HLA-A and HLA-B alleles for most subjects in the first cohort. Compared with equally common non-associated chains, HLA-associated TCR beta chains in a later analysis were more clonally expanded and had lower generation probabilities. The study listed over 150 TCR beta chains as associated with cytomegalovirus. CMV serostatus was the only immune exposure information available for the cohort. Because HLA typing was missing for some donors at each locus, association tests included only the typed subset. Most TCR sequences were seen in very few donors, while some public TCRs were found in many individuals. In this cohort, only TCR beta chains were sequenced, and detectable features were limited by the absence of alpha or paired-chain data. In a later analysis, most CMV-associated TCR beta chains were found to appear HLA-restricted, with HLA associations seemingly driven largely by CMV exposure.

The clonotype originates from a man between 35 and 55 years old in good health and CMV-seronegative. Sequenced sample: PBMCs. Recombination connected TRBV30 to TRBJ2-1, with TRBD2 perhaps the D gene, on 6 matching bases. For the CDR3, the sequence is CAWNRENEQFF. The sequenced DNA is TGTGCCTGGAACCGGGAGAATGAGCAGTTCTTC. With the rest looked up from the reference TRBV30 and TRBJ2-1 genes rather than sequenced, the full variable domain is SQTIHQWPATLVQPVGSPLSLECTVEGTSNPNLYWYRQAAGRGLQLLFYSVGIGQISSEVPQNLSASRPQDRQFILSSKKLLLSDSGFYLCAWNRENEQFFGPGTRLTVL.